This T cell receptor (beta chain) emerged from a study of Graves' ophthalmopathy and Graves' hyperthyroidism. Study-level results: This model predicted ophthalmopathy progression (sensitivity around 70%, specificity 72% to 80%). Ophthalmopathy was separated from stable hyperthyroidism by a 13-signature model with approximately 90% sensitivity and just under 84% specificity.

CDR3 regions of TCR beta were amplified from RNA transcripts. HTBI-primed first-round RT-PCR preceded second-round multiplex PCR. TCRdb reanalysed the multiplex PCR reads using MiXCR and keeps one entry per CDR3 protein. The sample includes hundreds of thousands of distinct CDR3 sequences, around a fifth of them seen just once. V gave up 7 bases and J gave up 7 bases; unmatched junction bases: 12. The CDR3 contains 15 residues. The germline gives CDR1 MNHEY, CDR2 SVGAGI. Symptoms, serum thyroxine and TRAb, thyroid ultrasound, and orbital computed tomography formed the diagnostic basis. This clonotype appeared a few times. Its antigen is not identified.

The specimen sequenced was peripheral blood. The TCR was taken from a woman aged 18 to 35 with stable Graves' hyperthyroidism. Some clones in this sample may be carry-over from other donors' samples. The rearrangement joins TRBV6-5 to TRBJ1-5, with 8 bases that match TRBD1. CDR3 protein: CASNTQGAAGQPQHF. In DNA, the CDR3 is TGTGCCAGCAATACTCAGGGGGCTGCGGGGCAGCCCCAGCATTTT.